These 5 T cell receptor beta chains were all obtained from the same sample, sequenced in a study of T cells in tuberculosis. Produced via immunoSEQ multiplex PCR; TCRdb's table is partial and in-frame only. The profile shows 30,000 to 40,000 clones, less than 95% of them singletons. As for time point: new active TB diagnosis, blood taken before or within 7 days of starting treatment. Here the sequenced sample was PBMCs, taken at tuberculosis diagnosis. These receptors were collected from an adult with tuberculosis.

The CDR3: CASSYGTGTYGYTF. CDR3 sequence (DNA): TGTGCCAGCAGCTACGGGACAGGGACCTATGGCTACACCTTC. The chain recombines TRBV5-5 with TRBJ1-2; 9 bases agree with TRBD1. This CDR3 has 14 residues. Unmatched junction bases numbered 4, after V lost 3 bases and J lost 4 bases. Germline CDR1 SGHKS, CDR2 YYEKEE (reference sequence).

The V and J genes are TRBV7-2 and TRBJ1-2; TRBD1 aligns across 7 bases. Looked up from germline, CDR1 is SGHTA and CDR2 is FQGNSA. The CDR3 length is 15 residues. The J segment lost 6 bases and the V segment lost 2 bases, leaving 9 bases of the junction unmatched. CDR3 in amino acids: CASSLTRQGLNGYTF. The CDR3 nucleotides read TGTGCCAGCAGCTTAACAAGACAGGGTCTCAATGGCTACACCTTC.

This chain joins TRBV7-2 and TRBJ2-2, with TRBD1 matching 11 bases. Germline V lookup: CDR1 SGHTA, CDR2 FQGNSA. The CDR3 spans 16 residues. The J segment lost 6 bases and the V segment lost 3 bases, leaving 6 bases of the junction unmatched. CDR3 nucleotide sequence: TGTGCCAGCAGCTTGATACCGGGACAGGGGGCCGGGGAGCTGTTTTTT. The encoded protein is CASSLIPGQGAGELFF. The complete variable domain, with remaining parts taken from reference TRBV7-2 and TRBJ2-2, reads GAGVSQSPSNKVTEKGKDVELRCDPISGHTALYWYRQSLGQGLEFLIYFQGNSAPDKSGLPSDRFSAERTGGSVSTLTIQRTQQEDSAVYLCASSLIPGQGAGELFFGEGSRLTVL.

This clone showed up just once. This chain's CDR3 is CASSDGGGVDTQYF. The CDR3 bases are TGTGCCAGCAGTGATGGCGGGGGTGTAGATACGCAGTATTTT. This sequence joins TRBV2 and TRBJ2-3, with TRBD2 matching 7 bases. V lost 3 bases, J lost 5 bases, and 5 bases stayed unmatched. The CDR3 spans 14 residues. Germline V CDR1 and CDR2: SNHLY, FYNNEI.

The chain has TRBV10-3 and TRBJ1-1; D gene unclear. The germline CDR1 and CDR2 sequences are ENHRY and SYGVKD. This CDR3 has 14 amino acids. Trimming removed 2 bases from V and 5 bases from J, with 12 bases in between. The CDR3 DNA reads TGTGCCATCAGTGAGGGTCGTTGGGAGACTGAAGCTTTCTTT. This gives the protein CAISEGRWETEAFF.